This TCR beta chain emerged from a study of response to subunit inactivated influenza vaccine. Study observations and caveats: The authors offered the suggestion that each seasonal influenza vaccination recruits few new T cells.

Germline V gene lookup returns CDR1 SGHTA and CDR2 FQGNSA. V lost 5 bases and J lost 7, with 10 bases in between. This CDR3 has 12 residues. In this sample, this clonotype turned up many times. Its target is unknown. TCRdb reprocessed the RT-PCR reads with MiXCR, giving one entry per CDR3 protein. Of fewer than 750,000 distinct CDR3 sequences in the sample, around 13% were seen once. This TCR came from a man aged 45 to 65 who received an inactivated influenza vaccine. Sequencing was performed on PBMCs from blood, taken roughly 13 days after vaccination. The rearrangement links TRBV7-2 to TRBJ2-3, with a possible D match to TRBD2 (6 bases). The CDR3, as DNA: TGTGCCAGCAGCCTTGGGGGGTATACGCAGTATTTT. It specifies CASSLGGYTQYF. The complete variable domain, with remaining parts taken from reference TRBV7-2 and TRBJ2-3, reads GAGVSQSPSNKVTEKGKDVELRCDPISGHTALYWYRQSLGQGLEFLIYFQGNSAPDKSGLPSDRFSAERTGGSVSTLTIQRTQQEDSAVYLCASSLGGYTQYFGPGTRLTVL.